These 25 T cell receptor beta chains originate from one sample sequenced in a study of Ad26.COV2.S vaccination and SARS-CoV-2 variants. Here immunoSEQ multiplex PCR was the method, and the copy in TCRdb shows in-frame clones only, minus some. The data contain tens of thousands of clones, around 82% of them singletons. Sequencing was performed on peripheral blood, taken after recovery from COVID-19. These receptors all stem from a human donor who had recovered from COVID-19.

This rearrangement joins TRBV5-4 to TRBJ1-2; 9 bases are a match to TRBD1. There are 14 residues in the CDR3. In germline, CDR1 is SGHNT, CDR2 YYREEE (reference sequence). V shed 4 bases, J shed 4 bases, and the junction held 5 bases outside the gene matches. CDR3 sequence (DNA): TGTGCCAGCAGCGCCGGACAGGGGAGCTATGGCTACACCTTC. The encoded protein is CASSAGQGSYGYTF.

The chain links TRBV19 to TRBJ2-1; D call uncertain. The CDR3 has 15 amino acids. CDR1 and CDR2 from the germline V gene are LNHDA and SQIVND (reference sequence). V was trimmed by 2 bases and J by 5 bases, leaving 13 bases between them. The CDR3 DNA follows: TGTGCCAGTAGTATAACCAGTCGCCGGGACAATGAGCAGTTCTTC. Its translation is CASSITSRRDNEQFF.

This clone has a handful of counts. The gene calls are TRBV9 and TRBJ2-5; tentative D call: TRBD1 (6 bases). The CDR3 has 14 amino acids. V lost 2 bases to trimming and J lost 11 bases, with 19 bases between them. Germline V gene sequence: CDR1 SGDLS, CDR2 YYNGEE. The DNA of the CDR3 is TGTGCCAGCAGCGTTCGTCCCGAGAACAGGGAACAGTACTTC. It codes for CASSVRPENREQYF.

The CDR3: CASSIEGGYTF. As DNA, the CDR3 is TGTGCCAGTAGTATCGAAGGAGGCTACACCTTC. The chain couples TRBV19 to TRBJ1-2; D uncertain. The CDR3 has 11 amino acids. The ends were cut back, 3 bases at V and 8 bases at J, with 7 bases in the middle. CDR1 and CDR2 from the germline V gene are LNHDA and SQIVND (reference sequence).

The chain links TRBV10-3 to TRBJ1-5; possible D gene TRBD1, 5 bases. CDR3 size: 13 residues. Germline V CDR1 and CDR2: ENHRY, SYGVKD. Trimming removed 5 bases at V and 1 base at J, with 6 bases between. The CDR3, as DNA: TGTGCCATCAGTCGGGACAGCAATCAGCCCCAGCATTTT. Amino acid sequence: CAISRDSNQPQHF.

The V call is TRBV19, the J call TRBJ2-3; the match to TRBD1 covers 7 bases. The germline V gene has CDR1 LNHDA and CDR2 SQIVND (reference sequence). CDR3 length equals 13 residues. With V trimmed by 7 bases and J by 5 bases, 6 bases remained unmatched. This CDR3 reads CASTGTDEDTQYF. In DNA form, the CDR3 reads TGTGCCAGTACGGGGACAGACGAAGATACGCAGTATTTT.

This clone was seen only a few times. This chain links TRBV3-1 (or the pseudogene TRBV3-2) with TRBJ2-2; 7 nucleotides match TRBD1. J lost 4 bases, V lost 1 base, and 0 bases had no gene match. The CDR3 extends over 14 amino acids. The germline V gene has CDR1 LGHDT and CDR2 YNNKEL (reference sequence). The CDR3 region has the DNA TGTGCCAGCAGCCAAGCAGGGGGCACCGGGGAGCTGTTTTTT. Protein sequence: CASSQAGGTGELFF.

Only one count was recorded for this clone. This chain connects TRBV5-5 to TRBJ2-3; D ambiguous. The germline V and J ends were trimmed by 0 bases and 1 base, with 15 bases remaining between them. Germline CDR1 is SGHKS and CDR2 is YYEKEE (reference sequence). The CDR3 sequence is 17 residues long. CDR3 protein: CASSLGRVEQRTDTQYF. CDR3 bases: TGTGCCAGCAGCTTGGGTAGGGTAGAACAACGCACAGATACGCAGTATTTT. The full variable domain, its missing parts supplied by reference TRBV5-5 and TRBJ2-3, is DAGVTQSPTHLIKTRGQQVTLRCSPISGHKSVSWYQQVLGQGPQFIFQYYEKEERGRGNFPDRFSARQFPNYSSELNVNALLLGDSALYLCASSLGRVEQRTDTQYFGPGTRLTVL.

This rearrangement joins TRBV4-1 to TRBJ1-2; tentative D call: TRBD1 (5 bases). Trimming took off 1 base at V and 6 bases at J, with 9 bases between the two ends. Germline CDR1 reads MGHRA; CDR2 reads YSYEKL. CDR3 length: 13 amino acids. CDR3 DNA: TGCGCCAGCAGCCAAGTAGGGGTGGATGGCTACACCTTC. Its translation: CASSQVGVDGYTF.

Note on this clone: Other DNA sequences in the sample encode the same CDR3. The chain carries TRBV9 and TRBJ2-7; D call uncertain. Per germline, CDR1 SGDLS and CDR2 YYNGEE. The CDR3 has 13 amino acids. The V end was cut by 0 bases, the J end by 4 bases, with 8 bases between. The chain's CDR3 is CASSVGLAYEQYF. DNA for the CDR3: TGTGCCAGCAGCGTAGGTTTGGCGTACGAGCAGTACTTC.

The chain carries TRBV6-5 and TRBJ2-5, with 7 bases fitting TRBD2. The CDR3 totals 14 residues. Trimming took 2 bases from V and 3 from J; bases not matched to a gene: 3. Germline CDR1 and CDR2: MNHEY and SVGAGI. CDR3 in amino acids: CASSYSGNKETQYF. Written as DNA, the CDR3 is TGTGCCAGCAGTTACAGCGGGAACAAAGAGACCCAGTACTTC.

V and J are TRBV7-9 and TRBJ1-1; D is uncertain. Germline CDR1 is SEHNR and CDR2 is FQNEAQ (reference sequence). The V end was cut by 5 bases, the J end by 1 base, with 14 bases between. There are 15 residues in the CDR3. As DNA, the CDR3 is TGTGCCAGCAGCCCAGAAGGAGGTTGGAACACTGAAGCTTTCTTT. Translation gives CASSPEGGWNTEAFF.

The chain uses TRBV24-1 and TRBJ2-1; 9 bases fit TRBD2. CDR3 length equals 14 residues. V dropped 9 bases and J dropped 10; count of bases not matched to a gene: 12. In germline, CDR1 is KGHDR, CDR2 SFDVKD. This chain's CDR3 is CATGAGQAGGEQFF. The CDR3 DNA follows: TGTGCCACCGGGGCTGGACAGGCGGGGGGGGAGCAGTTCTTC.

The chain combines TRBV9 with TRBJ2-3; TRBD1 matches 7 bases. Per germline, CDR1 SGDLS and CDR2 YYNGEE. With V trimmed by 6 bases and J by 3 bases, 10 bases remained unmatched. The CDR3 covers 15 residues. DNA of the CDR3: TGTGCCAGCACCTTTGGGGGACAGTCGACAGATACGCAGTATTTT. It specifies CASTFGGQSTDTQYF.

This clone counts as large (0.1 to 1%). The chain uses TRBV15 and TRBJ2-5; 11 bases are shared with TRBD2. The trim removed 5 bases at V and 4 bases at J, leaving 0 bases unmatched. This CDR3 has 13 residues. From germline, CDR1 is LNHNV and CDR2 YYDKDF (reference sequence). The CDR3 bases are TGTGCCACCAGCGGACTAGCGGGAGAGACCCAGTACTTC. It encodes CATSGLAGETQYF. The entire variable domain, with the rest obtained from reference TRBV15 and TRBJ2-5, is as follows: DAMVIQNPRYQVTQFGKPVTLSCSQTLNHNVMYWYQQKSSQAPKLLFHYYDKDFNNEADTPDNFQSRRPNTSFCFLDIRSPGLGDTAMYLCATSGLAGETQYFGPGTRLLVL.

This clone appeared a single time. The chain is built from TRBV19 and TRBJ2-7; D gene unclear. V lost 7 bases and J 3 bases, leaving 10 bases between the germline ends. The CDR3 is 12 amino acids. Germline CDR1 LNHDA, CDR2 SQIVND (reference sequence). The CDR3 nucleotides read TGTGCCAGTACGGACGACGGCTACGAGCAGTACTTC. Its translation: CASTDDGYEQYF.

The chain is built from TRBV14 and TRBJ1-1; D is unclear. V dropped 0 bases and J dropped 1 base, with 6 bases sitting between them. CDR1 SGHDN and CDR2 FVKESK come from the germline V gene. This CDR3 spans 14 amino acids. The CDR3 is CASSQDGRNTEAFF. The CDR3 nucleotides are TGTGCCAGCAGCCAAGATGGCAGGAACACTGAAGCTTTCTTT.

This chain joins TRBV6-5 and TRBJ1-6; no definite D call. The CDR3 is made up of 13 amino acids. The V and J ends lost 8 bases and 5 bases respectively, with 10 bases between them. Germline V gene data show CDR1 as MNHEY and CDR2 as SVGAGI. The CDR3 DNA sequence: TGTGCCAGCTCGGACGGGGATAATTCACCCCTCCACTTT. It encodes CASSDGDNSPLHF.

The chain employs TRBV9 and TRBJ2-3; 8 bases are a match to TRBD2. The CDR3 spans 16 residues. J was trimmed by 2 bases and V by 0 bases; bases with no gene match: 5. Germline-derived CDR1 and CDR2 are SGDLS and YYNGEE. The DNA for the CDR3 is TGTGCCAGCAGCGTAGGAGCGGGAGAGTTCACAGATACGCAGTATTTT. Translating it yields CASSVGAGEFTDTQYF.

The genes are TRBV5-4 and TRBJ2-3, with TRBD1 matching over 8 bases. V lost 4 bases and J lost 6; bases outside the gene matches: 10. Germline loops: CDR1 SGHNT, CDR2 YYREEE (reference sequence). The CDR3 extends over 15 amino acids. The CDR3 reads CASSPGQGREDTQYF. Here the CDR3 DNA reads TGTGCCAGCAGCCCTGGACAGGGTCGGGAGGATACGCAGTATTTT.

The chain has TRBV21-1 and TRBJ2-7; the tabulated D call, TRBD2, remains unverified against the DNA. TRBV21-1 is labeled a pseudogene. The CDR3 runs to 18 residues. The CDR3 nucleotides are TGTGCCAGCAGCAAAGGGACTAGCGGGTTATACTACTCCTACGAGCAGTACTTC. This gives the protein CASSKGTSGLYYSYEQYF.

The genes are TRBV7-2 and TRBJ2-1; D ambiguous. The length of the CDR3 is 12 residues. The V gene lost 3 bases and the J gene lost 9 bases, with 9 bases spanning the gap. Germline V gene data show CDR1 as SGHTA and CDR2 as FQGNSA. The CDR3 loop is CASSFLSGEQFF. CDR3 sequence (DNA): TGTGCCAGCAGCTTCCTGTCCGGTGAGCAGTTCTTC.

V usage is TRBV5-4 and J usage is TRBJ2-7; 10 nucleotides align to TRBD2. The CDR3 is 15 amino acids. J was trimmed by 1 base and V by 4 bases; bases with no gene match: 5. Germline loops: CDR1 SGHNT, CDR2 YYREEE (reference sequence). Here the CDR3 reads CASSKRTSGSYEQYF. DNA of the CDR3: TGTGCCAGCAGCAAAAGGACTAGCGGTTCCTACGAGCAGTACTTC.

The chain uses TRBV28 and TRBJ2-2; 13 nucleotides line up with TRBD2. Germline values: CDR1 MDHEN, CDR2 SYDVKM. V was clipped by 5 bases and J by 5 bases; unmatched bases: 5. CDR3 length: 16 amino acids. The CDR3: CASSPGLAGDTGELFF. CDR3 sequence (DNA): TGTGCCAGCAGTCCCGGACTAGCGGGAGATACCGGGGAGCTGTTTTTT.

This clone was observed at least ten times. The rearrangement uses TRBV4-3 and TRBJ2-7, with a tentative D call TRBD1 (7 bases). There are 15 residues in the CDR3. CDR1 is LGHNA, CDR2 YSLEER, per germline. V dropped 1 base and J dropped 7 bases, with 17 bases sitting between them. Here the CDR3 DNA reads TGCGCCAGCAGCCAAGGCCACAGGGGTGCGGGGGAGCAGTACTTC. Protein product: CASSQGHRGAGEQYF.